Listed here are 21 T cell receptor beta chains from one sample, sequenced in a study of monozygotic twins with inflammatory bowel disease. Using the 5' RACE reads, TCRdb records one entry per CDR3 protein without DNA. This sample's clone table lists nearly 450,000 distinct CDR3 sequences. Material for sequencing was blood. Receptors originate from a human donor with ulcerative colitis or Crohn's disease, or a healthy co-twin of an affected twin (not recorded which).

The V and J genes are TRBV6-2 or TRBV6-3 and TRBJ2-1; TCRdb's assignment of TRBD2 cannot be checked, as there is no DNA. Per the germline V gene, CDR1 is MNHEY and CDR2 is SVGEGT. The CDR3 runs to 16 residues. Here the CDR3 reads CASKERAFSSYNEQFF.

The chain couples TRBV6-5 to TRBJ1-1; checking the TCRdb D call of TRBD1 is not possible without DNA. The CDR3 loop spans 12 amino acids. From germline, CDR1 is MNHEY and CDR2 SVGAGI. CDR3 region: CASSRSREEAFF.

CDR3 sequence: CASTGRGGDTQYF. The V and J genes are TRBV25-1 and TRBJ2-3; TCRdb indicates TRBD1, and absent DNA this call remains unverified. Germline CDR1 MGHDK, CDR2 SYGVNS. The CDR3 has 13 amino acids. The full variable domain, its missing parts supplied by reference TRBV25-1 and TRBJ2-3, is EADIYQTPRYLVIGTGKKITLECSQTMGHDKMYWYQQDPGMELHLIHYSYGVNSTEKGDLSSESTVSRIRTEHFPLTLESARPSHTSQYLCASTGRGGDTQYFGPGTRLTVL.

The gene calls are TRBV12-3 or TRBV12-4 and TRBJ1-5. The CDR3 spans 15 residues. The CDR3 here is CASSYTSYSNQPQHF.

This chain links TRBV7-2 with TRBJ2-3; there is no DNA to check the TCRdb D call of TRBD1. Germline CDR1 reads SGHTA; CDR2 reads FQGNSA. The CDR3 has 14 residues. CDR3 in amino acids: CASSLGGLTDTQYF.

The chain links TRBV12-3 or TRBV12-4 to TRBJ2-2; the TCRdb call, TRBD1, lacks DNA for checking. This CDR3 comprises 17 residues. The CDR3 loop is CASSPAPGQGSTGELFF.

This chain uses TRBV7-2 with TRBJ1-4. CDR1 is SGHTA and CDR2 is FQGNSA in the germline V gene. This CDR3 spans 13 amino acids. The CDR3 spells CASSLIKEEKLFF.

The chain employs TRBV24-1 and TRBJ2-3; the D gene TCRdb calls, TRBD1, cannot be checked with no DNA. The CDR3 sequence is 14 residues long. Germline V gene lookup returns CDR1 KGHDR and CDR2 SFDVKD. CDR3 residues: CATSDSRGPDTQYF.

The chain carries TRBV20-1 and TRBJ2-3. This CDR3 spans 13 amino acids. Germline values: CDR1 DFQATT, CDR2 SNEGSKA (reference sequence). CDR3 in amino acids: CSATPDPTDTQYF.

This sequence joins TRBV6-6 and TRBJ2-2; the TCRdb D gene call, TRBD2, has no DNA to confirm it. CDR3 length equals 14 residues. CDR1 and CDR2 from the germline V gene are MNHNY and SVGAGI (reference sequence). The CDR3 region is CASGHGTQGGELFF.

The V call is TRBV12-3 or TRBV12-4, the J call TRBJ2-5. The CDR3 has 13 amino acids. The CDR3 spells CASSLMVVKTQYF.

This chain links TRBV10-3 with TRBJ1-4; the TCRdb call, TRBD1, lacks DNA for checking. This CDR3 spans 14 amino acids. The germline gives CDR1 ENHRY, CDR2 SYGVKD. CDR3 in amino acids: CAISETGPNEKLFF.

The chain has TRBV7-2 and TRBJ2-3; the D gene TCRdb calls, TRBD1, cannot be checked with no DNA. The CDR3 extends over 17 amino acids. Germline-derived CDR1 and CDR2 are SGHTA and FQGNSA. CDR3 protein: CASSLAGQGFRTDTQYF.

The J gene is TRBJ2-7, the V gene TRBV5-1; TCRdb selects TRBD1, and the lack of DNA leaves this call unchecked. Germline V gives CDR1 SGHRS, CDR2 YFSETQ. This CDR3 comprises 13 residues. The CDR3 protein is CASSTGGSYEQYF.

The CDR3 sequence: CASSPVASGKRGEQYF. The J gene is TRBJ2-7, the V gene TRBV5-1; TCRdb lists TRBD2, though no DNA is available to test this call. The V gene's germline CDR1 is SGHRS and CDR2 YFSETQ. CDR3 length: 16 amino acids. The complete variable domain, with remaining parts taken from reference TRBV5-1 and TRBJ2-7, reads KAGVTQTPRYLIKTRGQQVTLSCSPISGHRSVSWYQQTPGQGLQFLFEYFSETQRNKGNFPGRFSGRQFSNSRSEMNVSTLELGDSALYLCASSPVASGKRGEQYFGPGTRLTVT.

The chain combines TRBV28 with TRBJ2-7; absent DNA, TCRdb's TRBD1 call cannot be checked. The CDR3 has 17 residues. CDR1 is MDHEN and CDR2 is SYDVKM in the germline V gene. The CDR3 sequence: CASSSPALGQGYYEQYF.

The CDR3 protein is CSASFPRLANTEAFF. V is TRBV20-1 and J is TRBJ1-1. CDR1 is DFQATT and CDR2 is SNEGSKA in the germline V gene (reference sequence). The CDR3 is 15 residues long.

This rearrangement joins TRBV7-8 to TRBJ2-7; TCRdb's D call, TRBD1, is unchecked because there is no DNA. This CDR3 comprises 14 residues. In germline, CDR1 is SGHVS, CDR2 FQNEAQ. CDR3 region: CASSPGVVSYEQYF.

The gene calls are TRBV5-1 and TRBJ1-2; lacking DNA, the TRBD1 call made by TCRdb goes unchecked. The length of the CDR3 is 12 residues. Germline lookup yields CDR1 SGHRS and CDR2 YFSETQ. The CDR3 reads CASSIDREGYTF.

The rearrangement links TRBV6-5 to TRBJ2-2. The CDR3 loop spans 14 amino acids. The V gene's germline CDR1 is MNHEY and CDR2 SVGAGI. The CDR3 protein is CASSYNGNTGELFF.

CDR3 sequence reads: CASSWGTSNNEQFF. The chain is built from TRBV19 and TRBJ2-1; TCRdb lists TRBD2, though no DNA is available to test this call. The CDR3 spans 14 residues. CDR1 is LNHDA and CDR2 is SQIVND in the germline V gene (reference sequence).